The present TCR beta chain was sequenced within a study of blood T cell repertoires in COVID-19. The overall study: Sites in the United States, Italy and Spain provided acute and convalescent COVID-19 samples. Sources were T cells, B-cell-depleted T cells, or PBMCs; the material itself was cDNA or gDNA.

In the authors' methods: Quantification of nucleated cells was approximated via reference gene primer amplification. The repertoire was sequenced with immunoSEQ multiplex PCR; TCRdb's copy has only in-frame clones and lacks some. That table gives V, J and clone size, and the DNA gave D and trimming. Of about 16,000 clones listed, about 89% were seen once; the top ten hold roughly 26%. The sequenced material came from peripheral blood. This TCR came from a man aged 55-75 years with acute or convalescent COVID-19.

The CDR3 reads CASSLSAAYEQYF. In DNA form, the CDR3 reads TGTGCCAGCAGTTTAAGTGCGGCCTACGAGCAGTACTTC. The genes are TRBV12-3 or TRBV12-4 and TRBJ2-7; D gene uncertain. There are 13 residues in the CDR3. Trimming removed 2 bases from V and 2 bases from J, with 7 bases in between.